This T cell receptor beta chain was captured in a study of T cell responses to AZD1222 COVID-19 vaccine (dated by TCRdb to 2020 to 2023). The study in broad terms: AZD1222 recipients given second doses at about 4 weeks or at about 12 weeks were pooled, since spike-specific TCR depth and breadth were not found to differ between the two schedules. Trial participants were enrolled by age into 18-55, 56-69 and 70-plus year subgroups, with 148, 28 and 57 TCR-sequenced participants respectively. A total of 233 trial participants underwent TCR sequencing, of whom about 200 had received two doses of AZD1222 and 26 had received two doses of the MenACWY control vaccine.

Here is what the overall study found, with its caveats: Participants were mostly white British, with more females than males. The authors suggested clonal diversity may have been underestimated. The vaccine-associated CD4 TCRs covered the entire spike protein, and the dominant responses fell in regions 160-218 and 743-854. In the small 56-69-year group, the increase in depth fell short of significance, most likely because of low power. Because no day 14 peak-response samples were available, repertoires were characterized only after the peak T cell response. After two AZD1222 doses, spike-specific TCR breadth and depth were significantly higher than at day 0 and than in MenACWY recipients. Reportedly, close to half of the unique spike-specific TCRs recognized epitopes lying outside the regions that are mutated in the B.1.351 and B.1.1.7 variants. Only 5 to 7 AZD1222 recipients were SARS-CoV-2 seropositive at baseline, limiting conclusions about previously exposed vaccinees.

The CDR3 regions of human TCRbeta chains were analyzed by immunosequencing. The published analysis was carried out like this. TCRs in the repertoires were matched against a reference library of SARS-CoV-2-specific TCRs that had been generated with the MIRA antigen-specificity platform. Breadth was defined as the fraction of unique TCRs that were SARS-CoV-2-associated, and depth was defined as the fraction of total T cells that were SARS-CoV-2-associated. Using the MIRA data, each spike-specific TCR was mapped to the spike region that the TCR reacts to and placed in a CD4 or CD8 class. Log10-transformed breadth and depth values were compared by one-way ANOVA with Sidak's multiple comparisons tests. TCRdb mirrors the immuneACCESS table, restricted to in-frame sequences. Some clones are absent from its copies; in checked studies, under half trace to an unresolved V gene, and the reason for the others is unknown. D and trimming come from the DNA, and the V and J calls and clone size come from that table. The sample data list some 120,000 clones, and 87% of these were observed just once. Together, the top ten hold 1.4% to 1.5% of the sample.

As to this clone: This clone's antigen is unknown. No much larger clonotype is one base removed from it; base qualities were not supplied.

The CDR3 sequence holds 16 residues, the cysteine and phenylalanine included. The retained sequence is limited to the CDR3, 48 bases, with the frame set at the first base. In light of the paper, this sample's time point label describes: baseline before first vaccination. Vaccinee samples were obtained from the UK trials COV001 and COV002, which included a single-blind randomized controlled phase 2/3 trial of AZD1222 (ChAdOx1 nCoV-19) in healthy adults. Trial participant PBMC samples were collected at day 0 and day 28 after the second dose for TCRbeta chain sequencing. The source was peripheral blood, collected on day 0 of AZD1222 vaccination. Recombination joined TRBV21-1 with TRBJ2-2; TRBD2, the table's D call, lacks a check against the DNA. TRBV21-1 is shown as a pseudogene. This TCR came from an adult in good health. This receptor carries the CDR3 CASSPPSEGATGELFF. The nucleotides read TGTGCCAGCAGCCCCCCCAGTGAGGGTGCCACCGGGGAGCTGTTTTTT.